This T cell receptor beta chain was documented in a study of blood T cells in healthy people across ages. Overall study results and limits: Because donor CMV status was unknown, expanded clonotype changes were possibly confounded. Total diversity from one million sequenced T cells was likely underestimated. The study found more naive CD4+ cells and higher diversity in long-lived than aged donors.

With respect to this clonotype: Antigen: not known.

The length of the CDR3 is 16 residues. Germline V gene data show CDR1 as SGHNT and CDR2 as YYREEE (reference sequence). V lost 4 bases to trimming and J lost 9 bases; unmatched junction nucleotides: 11. A J-beta primer mix and a sample-barcoded 5' primer were used in a second PCR of roughly 6 to 11 cycles. Each cDNA molecule, via a template-switch adaptor with 12 random nucleotides, was tagged. TCRdb re-analysed the 5' RACE reads in MiXCR, keeping a single row per CDR3 protein. The sample yields 1,100,000 or so distinct CDR3 sequences, more than 40% seen once. The sequencing sample was made of blood. The rearrangement uses TRBV5-4 and TRBJ2-1; the match to TRBD2 covers 12 bases. The TCR was taken from a woman aged 55 to 70 in good health. CDR3 amino acids: CASSPRTSGVSSEQFF. The CDR3 DNA reads TGTGCCAGCAGCCCCCGGACTAGCGGGGTCTCTAGTGAGCAGTTCTTC.